This TCR beta chain comes out of a study of blood T cell repertoires in COVID-19. The ends were cut back, 4 bases at V and 1 base at J, with 14 bases in the middle. CDR3 size: 15 residues. Germline V gene sequence: CDR1 SGHNT, CDR2 YYREEE (reference sequence). As originally analysed: How many nucleated cells were present was estimated from reference gene primer amplification. Only in-frame clones appear in the TCRdb table, and some are missing; sequencing was by immunoSEQ multiplex PCR. V, J and clone size are those of that table, while D and trimming were read from the DNA. The data hold around 59,000 clones, with around 80% observed a single time.

J is TRBJ1-1 and V is TRBV5-4; unclear D gene. Sequenced sample: peripheral blood. The sequence came from a human donor in a cohort sampled during active COVID-19. CDR3 protein: CASSPSEHPNTEAFF. The CDR3 nucleotides read TGTGCCAGCAGCCCCTCCGAGCATCCGAACACTGAAGCTTTCTTT.